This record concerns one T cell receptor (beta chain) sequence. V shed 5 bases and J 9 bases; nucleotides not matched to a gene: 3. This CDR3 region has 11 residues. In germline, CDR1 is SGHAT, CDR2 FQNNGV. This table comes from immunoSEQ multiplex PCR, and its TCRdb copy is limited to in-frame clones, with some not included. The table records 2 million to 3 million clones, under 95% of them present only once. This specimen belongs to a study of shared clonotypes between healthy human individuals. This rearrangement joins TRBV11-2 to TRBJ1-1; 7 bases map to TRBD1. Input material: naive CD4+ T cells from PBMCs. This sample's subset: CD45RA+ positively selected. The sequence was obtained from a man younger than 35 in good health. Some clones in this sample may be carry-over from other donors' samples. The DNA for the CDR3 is TGTGCCAGCAGCCCGAGGGGGCAAGCTTTCTTT. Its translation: CASSPRGQAFF.